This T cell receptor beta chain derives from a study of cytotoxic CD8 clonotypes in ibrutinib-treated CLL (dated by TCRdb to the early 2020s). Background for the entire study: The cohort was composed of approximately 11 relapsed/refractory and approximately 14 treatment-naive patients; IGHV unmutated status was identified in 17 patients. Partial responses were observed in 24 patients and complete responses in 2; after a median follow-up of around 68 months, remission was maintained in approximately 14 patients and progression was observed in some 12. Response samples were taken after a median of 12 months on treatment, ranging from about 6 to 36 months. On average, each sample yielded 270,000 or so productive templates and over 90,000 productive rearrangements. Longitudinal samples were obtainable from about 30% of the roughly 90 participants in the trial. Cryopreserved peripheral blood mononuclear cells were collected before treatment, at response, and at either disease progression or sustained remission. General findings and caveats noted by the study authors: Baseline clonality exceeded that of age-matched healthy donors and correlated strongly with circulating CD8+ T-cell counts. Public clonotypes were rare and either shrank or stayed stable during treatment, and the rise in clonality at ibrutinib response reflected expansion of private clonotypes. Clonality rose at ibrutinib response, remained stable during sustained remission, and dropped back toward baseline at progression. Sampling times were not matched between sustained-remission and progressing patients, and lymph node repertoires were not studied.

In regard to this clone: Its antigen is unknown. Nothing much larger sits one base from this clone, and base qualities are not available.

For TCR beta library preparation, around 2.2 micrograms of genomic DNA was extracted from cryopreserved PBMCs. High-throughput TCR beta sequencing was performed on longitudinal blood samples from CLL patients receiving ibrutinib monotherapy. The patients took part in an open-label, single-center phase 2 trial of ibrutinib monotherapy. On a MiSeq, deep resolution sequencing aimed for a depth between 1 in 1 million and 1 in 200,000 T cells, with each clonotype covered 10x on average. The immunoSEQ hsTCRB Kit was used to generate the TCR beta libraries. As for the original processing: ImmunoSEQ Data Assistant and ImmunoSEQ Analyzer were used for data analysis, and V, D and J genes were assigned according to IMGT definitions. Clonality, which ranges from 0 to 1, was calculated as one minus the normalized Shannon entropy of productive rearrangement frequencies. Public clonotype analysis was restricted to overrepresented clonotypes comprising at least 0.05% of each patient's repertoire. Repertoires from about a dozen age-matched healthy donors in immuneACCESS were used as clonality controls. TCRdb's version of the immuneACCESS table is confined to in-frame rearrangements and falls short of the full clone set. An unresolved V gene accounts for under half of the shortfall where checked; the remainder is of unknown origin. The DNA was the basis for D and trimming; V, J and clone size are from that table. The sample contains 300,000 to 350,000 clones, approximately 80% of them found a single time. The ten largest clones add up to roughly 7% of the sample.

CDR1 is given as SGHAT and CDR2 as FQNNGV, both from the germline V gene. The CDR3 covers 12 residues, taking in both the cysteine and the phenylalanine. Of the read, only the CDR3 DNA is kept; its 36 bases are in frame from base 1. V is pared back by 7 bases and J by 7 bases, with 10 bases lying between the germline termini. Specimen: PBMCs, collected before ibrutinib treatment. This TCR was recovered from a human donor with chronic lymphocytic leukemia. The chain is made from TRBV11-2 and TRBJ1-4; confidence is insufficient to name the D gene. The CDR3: CASTVFGEKLFF. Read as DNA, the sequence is TGTGCCAGCACGGTATTTGGTGAAAAACTGTTTTTT.